The source of this T cell receptor (beta chain) is a study of blood T cell repertoires in COVID-19. Across the study: Samples representing acute and convalescent COVID-19 were sourced from the United States, Italy and Spain. In each case, the material was cDNA or gDNA derived from T cells, B-cell-depleted T cells, or PBMCs.

This clone was seen only a few times. V was clipped by 4 bases and J by 0 bases; unmatched bases: 4. The CDR3 covers 15 residues. CDR1 MNHNY and CDR2 SVGAGI come from the germline V gene (reference sequence). Authors' analysis steps: For nucleated cells, counts were estimated from reference gene primer amplification. Clones were read by immunoSEQ multiplex PCR, and TCRdb kept only the in-frame ones, dropping some. Clone size and the V and J calls come from that table; the DNA yielded D and trimming. The repertoire has 20,000 to 25,000 clones, 87% of them found once; the top ten carry roughly 25%. The J gene is TRBJ2-7, the V gene TRBV6-6; 9 bases agree with TRBD1. The sample comprised peripheral blood. The sequence was collected from a human donor with active COVID-19. The donor label of this sample is uncertain. The CDR3 DNA reads as TGTGCCAGCAGTTTAGGACAGGGGAGCTCCTACGAGCAGTACTTC. Residues: CASSLGQGSSYEQYF.